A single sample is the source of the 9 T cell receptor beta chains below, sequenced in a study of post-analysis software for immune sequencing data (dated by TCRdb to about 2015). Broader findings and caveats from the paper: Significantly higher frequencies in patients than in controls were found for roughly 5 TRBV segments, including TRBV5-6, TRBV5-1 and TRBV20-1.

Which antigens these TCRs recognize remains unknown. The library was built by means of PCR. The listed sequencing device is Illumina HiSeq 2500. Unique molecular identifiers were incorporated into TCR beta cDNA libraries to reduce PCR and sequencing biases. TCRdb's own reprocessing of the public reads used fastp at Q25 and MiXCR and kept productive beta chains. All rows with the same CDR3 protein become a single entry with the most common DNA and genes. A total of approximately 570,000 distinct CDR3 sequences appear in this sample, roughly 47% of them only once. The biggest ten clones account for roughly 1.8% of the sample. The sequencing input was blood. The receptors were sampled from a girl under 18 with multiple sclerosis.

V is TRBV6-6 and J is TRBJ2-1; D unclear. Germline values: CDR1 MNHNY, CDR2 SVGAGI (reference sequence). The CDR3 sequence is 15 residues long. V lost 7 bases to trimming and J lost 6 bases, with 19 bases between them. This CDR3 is CASTLSPSSSNEQFF. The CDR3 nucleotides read TGTGCCAGCACCCTCTCCCCCTCGTCCAGCAATGAGCAGTTCTTC.

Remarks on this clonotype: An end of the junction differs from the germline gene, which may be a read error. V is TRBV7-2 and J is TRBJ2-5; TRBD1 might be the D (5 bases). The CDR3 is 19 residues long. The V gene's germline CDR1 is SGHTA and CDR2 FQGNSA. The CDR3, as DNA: TGTGTCAGCAGCTTAGTCAATAAGGGTAGCCAGGGTGTAGGAGAGACCCAGTACTTC. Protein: CVSSLVNKGSQGVGETQYF. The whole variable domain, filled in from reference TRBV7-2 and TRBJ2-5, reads GAGVSQSPSNKVTEKGKDVELRCDPISGHTALYWYRQSLGQGLEFLIYFQGNSAPDKSGLPSDRFSAERTGGSVSTLTIQRTQQEDSAVYLCVSSLVNKGSQGVGETQYFGPGTRLLVL.

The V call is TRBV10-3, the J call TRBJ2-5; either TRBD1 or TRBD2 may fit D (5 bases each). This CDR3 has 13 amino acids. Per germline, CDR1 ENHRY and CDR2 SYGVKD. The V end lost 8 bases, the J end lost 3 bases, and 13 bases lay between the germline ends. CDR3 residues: CAIERAREETQYF. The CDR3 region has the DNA TGTGCCATCGAGAGGGCCAGGGAAGAGACCCAGTACTTC.

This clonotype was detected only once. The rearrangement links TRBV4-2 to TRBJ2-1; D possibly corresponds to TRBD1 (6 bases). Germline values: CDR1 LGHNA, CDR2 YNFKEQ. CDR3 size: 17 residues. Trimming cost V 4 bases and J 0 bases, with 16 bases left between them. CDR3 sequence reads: CASSRQARGSSYNEQFF. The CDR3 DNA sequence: TGTGCCAGCAGCCGACAGGCGCGCGGAAGCTCCTACAATGAGCAGTTCTTC.

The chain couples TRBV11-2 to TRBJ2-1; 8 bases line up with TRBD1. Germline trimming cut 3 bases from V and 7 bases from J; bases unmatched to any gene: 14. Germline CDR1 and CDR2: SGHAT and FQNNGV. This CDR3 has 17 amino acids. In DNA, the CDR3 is TGTGCCAGCAGCTTTGCCAGGGGCAGGGGGCGCCGGAATGAGCAGTTCTTC. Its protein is CASSFARGRGRRNEQFF. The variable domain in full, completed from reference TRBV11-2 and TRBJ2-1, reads EAGVAQSPRYKIIEKRQSVAFWCNPISGHATLYWYQQILGQGPKLLIQFQNNGVVDDSQLPKDRFSAERLKGVDSTLKIQPAKLEDSAVYLCASSFARGRGRRNEQFFGPGTRLTVL.

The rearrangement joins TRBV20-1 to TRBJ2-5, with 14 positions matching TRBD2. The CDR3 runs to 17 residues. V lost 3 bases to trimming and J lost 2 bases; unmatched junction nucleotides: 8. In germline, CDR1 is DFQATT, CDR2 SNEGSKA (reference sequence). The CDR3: CSARGWTSGGRQETQYF. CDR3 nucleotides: TGCAGTGCTAGGGGCTGGACTAGCGGGGGGCGGCAAGAGACCCAGTACTTC.

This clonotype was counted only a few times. The chain's CDR3 is CSARDFRGLFYEQYF. The CDR3 region has the DNA TGCAGTGCTAGAGATTTCAGGGGACTCTTCTACGAGCAGTACTTC. The chain uses TRBV20-1 and TRBJ2-7; the D gene could be TRBD1 or TRBD2 (6 bases each). V was cut by 0 bases and J by 3 bases, with 15 bases left in between. There are 15 residues in the CDR3. CDR1 is DFQATT, CDR2 SNEGSKA, per germline (reference sequence).

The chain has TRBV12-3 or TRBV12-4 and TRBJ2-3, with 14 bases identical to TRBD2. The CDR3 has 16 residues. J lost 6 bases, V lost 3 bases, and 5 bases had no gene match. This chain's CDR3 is CASSFGTSGRGDTQYF. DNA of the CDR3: TGTGCCAGCAGTTTCGGGACTAGCGGGAGAGGGGATACGCAGTATTTT.

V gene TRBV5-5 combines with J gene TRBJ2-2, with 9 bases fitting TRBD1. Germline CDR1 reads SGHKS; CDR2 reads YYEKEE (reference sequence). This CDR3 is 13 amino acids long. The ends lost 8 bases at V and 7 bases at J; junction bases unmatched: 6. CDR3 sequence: CASDRGRIGELFF. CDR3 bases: TGTGCCAGTGACAGGGGGAGGATCGGGGAGCTGTTTTTT. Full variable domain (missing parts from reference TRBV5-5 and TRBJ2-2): DAGVTQSPTHLIKTRGQQVTLRCSPISGHKSVSWYQQVLGQGPQFIFQYYEKEERGRGNFPDRFSARQFPNYSSELNVNALLLGDSALYLCASDRGRIGELFFGEGSRLTVL.